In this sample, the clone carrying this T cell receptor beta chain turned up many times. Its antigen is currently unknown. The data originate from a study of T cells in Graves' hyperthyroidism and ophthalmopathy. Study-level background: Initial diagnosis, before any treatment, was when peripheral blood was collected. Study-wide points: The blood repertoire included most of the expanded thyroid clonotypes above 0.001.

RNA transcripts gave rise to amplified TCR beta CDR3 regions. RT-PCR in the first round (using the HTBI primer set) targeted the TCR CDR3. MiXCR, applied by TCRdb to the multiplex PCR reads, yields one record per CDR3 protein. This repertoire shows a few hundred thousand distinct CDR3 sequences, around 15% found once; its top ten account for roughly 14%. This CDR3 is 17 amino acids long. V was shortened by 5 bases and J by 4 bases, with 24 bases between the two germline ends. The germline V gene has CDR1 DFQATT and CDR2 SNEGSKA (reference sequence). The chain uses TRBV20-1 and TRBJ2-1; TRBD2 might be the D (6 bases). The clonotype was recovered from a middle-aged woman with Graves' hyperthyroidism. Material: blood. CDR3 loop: CSALRGASGVGYNEQFF. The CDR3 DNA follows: TGCAGTGCTCTCCGTGGGGCCTCGGGAGTCGGTTACAATGAGCAGTTCTTC.